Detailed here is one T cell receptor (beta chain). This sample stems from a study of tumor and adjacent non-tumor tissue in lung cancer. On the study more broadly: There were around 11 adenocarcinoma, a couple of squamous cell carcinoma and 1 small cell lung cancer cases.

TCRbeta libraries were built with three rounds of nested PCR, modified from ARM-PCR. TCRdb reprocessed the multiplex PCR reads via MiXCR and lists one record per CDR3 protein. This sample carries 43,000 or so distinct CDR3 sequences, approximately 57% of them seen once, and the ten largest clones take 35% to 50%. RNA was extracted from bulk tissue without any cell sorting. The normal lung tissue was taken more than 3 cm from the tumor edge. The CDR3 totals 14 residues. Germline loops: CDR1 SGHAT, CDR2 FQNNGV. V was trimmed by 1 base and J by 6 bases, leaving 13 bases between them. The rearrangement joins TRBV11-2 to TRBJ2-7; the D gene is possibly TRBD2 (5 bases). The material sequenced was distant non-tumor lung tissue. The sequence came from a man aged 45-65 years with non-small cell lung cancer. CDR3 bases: TGTGCCAGCAGCTTAGTCGGGATAGGTATCGAGCAGTACTTC. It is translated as CASSLVGIGIEQYF.